This is a list of T cell receptor beta chains from one sample in a study of cytomegalovirus exposure and HLA in healthy donors. This table comes from immunoSEQ multiplex PCR, and its TCRdb copy is limited to in-frame clones, with some not included. The table lists about 140,000 clones, about three quarters of them singletons. Material: PBMCs. The origin of the receptors is a woman aged 30 to 39 in good health and CMV-seronegative. The CDR3 runs from the conserved cysteine through the conserved F or W. D genes are given only for firm matches. Only some rows state a clone size, as once, few, many or a class for expanded clones.

D gene | clone size | J gene | V gene | CDR3 DNA | CDR3 protein
TRBD1 | . | TRBJ2-3 | TRBV5-1 | TGCGCCAGTTCCGGGACAGGGAGCACAGATACGCAGTATTTT | CASSGTGSTDTQYF
TRBD1 | . | TRBJ2-5 | TRBV7-2 | TGTGCCAGCAGCTTAAACCCGACAGGGGTTGGGACCCAGTACTTC | CASSLNPTGVGTQYF
TRBD2 | . | TRBJ2-5 | TRBV7-2 | TGTGCCAGCAGTATTGATCCGCGGCGGGGGGGCGAGACCCAGTACTTC | CASSIDPRRGGETQYF
. | . | TRBJ1-3 | TRBV19 | TGTGCCACTGAGAGCTCTGGAAACACCATATATTTT | CATESSGNTIYF
TRBD1 | . | TRBJ2-3 | TRBV5-4 | TGTGCCAGCAGCCCAGGACAGGGACTTTTCACAGATACGCAGTATTTT | CASSPGQGLFTDTQYF
. | . | TRBJ2-3 | TRBV6-5 | TGTGCCAGCAGCACTAGCTTCACAGATACGCAGTATTTT | CASSTSFTDTQYF
. | . | TRBJ2-3 | TRBV5-1 | TGCGCCAGCAGCTTCGGTACTAGCACAGATACGCAGTATTTT | CASSFGTSTDTQYF
TRBD1 | . | TRBJ1-5 | TRBV29-1 | TGCAGCGTTGAGACAGGGGGCAGTCAGCCCCAGCATTTT | CSVETGGSQPQHF
. | . | TRBJ2-2 | TRBV7-2 | TGTGCCAGCAGCTTAGGGAGGTATTCCGGGGAGCTGTTTTTT | CASSLGRYSGELFF
. | once | TRBJ1-6 | TRBV11-2 | TGTGCCAGCAGCTTAGTGGCAGGGCGCAATTCACCCCTCCACTTT | CASSLVAGRNSPLHF
. | . | TRBJ2-3 | TRBV2 | TGTGCCAGCAGTCCGAGCACAGATACGCAGTATTTT | CASSPSTDTQYF